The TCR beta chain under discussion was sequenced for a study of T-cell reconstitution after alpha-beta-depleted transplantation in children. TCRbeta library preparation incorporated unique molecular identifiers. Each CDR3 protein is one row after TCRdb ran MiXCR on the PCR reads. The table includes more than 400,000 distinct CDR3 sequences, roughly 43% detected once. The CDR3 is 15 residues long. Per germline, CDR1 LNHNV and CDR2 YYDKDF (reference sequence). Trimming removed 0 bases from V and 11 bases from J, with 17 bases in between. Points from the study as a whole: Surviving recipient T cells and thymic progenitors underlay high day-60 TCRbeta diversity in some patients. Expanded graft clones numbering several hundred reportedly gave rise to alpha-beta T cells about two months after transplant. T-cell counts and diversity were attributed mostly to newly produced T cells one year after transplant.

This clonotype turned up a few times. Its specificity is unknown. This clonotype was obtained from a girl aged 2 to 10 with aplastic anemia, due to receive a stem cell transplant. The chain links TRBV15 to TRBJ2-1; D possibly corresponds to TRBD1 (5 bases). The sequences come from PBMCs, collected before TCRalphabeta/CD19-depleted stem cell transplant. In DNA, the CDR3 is TGTGCCACCAGCAGAGATAGATTCCTGGACACCCAGCAGTTCTTC. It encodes CATSRDRFLDTQQFF.